This T cell receptor beta chain stems from a study of tumor-infiltrating lymphocytes in primary liver carcinoma. Whole-study context: Lesions, classed as T1-T3 N0M0, spanned about 4 to 10 cm across. Study-wide findings and caveats: In tumor-adjacent and tumor-blood pairs, overlap was lower than in tumor region pairs.

Extraction also yielded germline DNA, while blood RNA was obtained from unsorted whole blood. The input was approximately 500 ng total RNA; TCR beta cDNA was made from it with a constant-region primer. For TCR beta, libraries were produced by three nested multiplex PCR rounds using slightly modified ARM-PCR. Running roughly 10 cycles apiece, the first two PCR rounds relied on TRBV1-TRBV30 forward primers together with a C-beta reverse primer. One entry per CDR3 protein, called by TCRdb with MiXCR from the multiplex PCR reads. The table includes about 320,000 distinct CDR3 sequences, 60% to 80% detected once. Comment on this clonotype: Its antigen is still unknown. At one boundary the junction diverges from the germline segment, which might be a read error.

The length of the CDR3 is 13 residues. CDR1 and CDR2 (germline): SGHNT, YYREEE (reference sequence). The sample taken for sequencing was peripheral blood. This receptor was identified in a man aged 35 to 55 with primary liver carcinoma and hepatitis B virus infection. The chain joins TRBV5-4 to TRBJ2-5, with D unclear. The CDR3 sequence: CASRLRQQETQYF. The DNA for the CDR3 is TGTGCCAGCCGCTTGCGTCAGCAAGAGACCCAGTACTTC.